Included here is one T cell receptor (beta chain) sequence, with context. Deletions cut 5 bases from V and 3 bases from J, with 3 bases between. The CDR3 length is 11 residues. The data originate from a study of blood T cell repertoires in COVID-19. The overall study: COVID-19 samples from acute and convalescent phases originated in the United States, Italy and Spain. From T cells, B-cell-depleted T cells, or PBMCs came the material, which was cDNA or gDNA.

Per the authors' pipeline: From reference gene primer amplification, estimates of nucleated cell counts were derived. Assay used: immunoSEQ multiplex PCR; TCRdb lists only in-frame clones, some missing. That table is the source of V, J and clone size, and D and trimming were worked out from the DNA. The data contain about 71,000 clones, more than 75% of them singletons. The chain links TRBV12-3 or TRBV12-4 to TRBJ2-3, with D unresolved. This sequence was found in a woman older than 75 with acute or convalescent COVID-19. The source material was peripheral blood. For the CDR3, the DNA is TGTGCCAGCAGTCAGACAGATACGCAGTATTTT. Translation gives CASSQTDTQYF.